The source of this TCR beta chain is a study of T cells after yellow fever vaccination. As TCR cDNA was made by 5'RACE template switching, a universal primer site and UMIs were added. One entry per CDR3 protein results from TCRdb running MiXCR on the 5' RACE reads. The sample contains just under 30,000 distinct CDR3 sequences, more than 5% of which appear only once. Study-wide results and limits: Abundant clonotypes from the bulk population could contaminate FACS-sorted repertoires. Clonotypes shared by both compartments, CD4 and CD8, made up a small share.

Germline CDR1 and CDR2: SNHLY and FYNNEI. Trimming took off 6 bases at V and 4 bases at J, with 12 bases between the two ends. The CDR3 length is 13 residues. Regarding this clonotype: Its antigen is undetermined.

The receptor comes from a man under 40 who received the YFV17D yellow fever vaccine. The genes are TRBV2 and TRBJ1-2, with D perhaps matching TRBD1 (6 bases). Source: CD8+ T cells sorted from PBMCs, taken 10 days after the yellow fever booster vaccination. CDR3 residues: CASSERGGYGYTF. The CDR3, as DNA: TGTGCCAGCAGCGAACGAGGGGGCTATGGCTACACCTTC.